The 5 T cell receptor beta chains listed next were all sequenced from one sample in a study of regulatory T cells in long-lasting Graves disease. Researchers made TCR beta libraries by using iRepertoire HTBI primers and running Arm-PCR on CDR3 regions. TCRdb redid the calling of the multiplex PCR reads with MiXCR, one entry per CDR3 protein. The sample includes roughly 500,000 distinct CDR3 sequences, about a fifth of them seen just once. The time point is: persistent/refractory GD, antithyroid drugs over 5 years with positive TRAb. Making the TCR library involved RNA that had been extracted from PBMCs. The material sequenced was peripheral blood mononuclear cells (PBMCs), taken when the disease was refractory, from a patient treated with antithyroid drugs. The receptor set was obtained from a female donor with Graves disease.

This clonotype was picked up many times. This rearrangement joins TRBV28 to TRBJ2-7; possible D gene TRBD2, 5 bases. The CDR3 spans 12 residues. Germline V gene data show CDR1 as MDHEN and CDR2 as SYDVKM. V was shortened by 6 bases and J by 6 bases, with 12 bases between the two germline ends. The chain's CDR3 is CASRPSRLEQYF. CDR3 nucleotide sequence: TGTGCCAGCAGACCTAGCCGCCTCGAGCAGTACTTC. Drawing the rest from reference TRBV28 and TRBJ2-7, the complete variable domain is DVKVTQSSRYLVKRTGEKVFLECVQDMDHENMFWYRQDPGLGLRLIYFSYDVKMKEKGDIPEGYSVSREKKERFSLILESASTNQTSMYLCASRPSRLEQYFGPGTRLTVT.

Remarks on this clonotype: A read error may explain this, as a much larger clone is one base away. The chain uses TRBV7-2 and TRBJ2-7; TRBD2 matches 7 bases. Losses at the gene ends were 3 bases for V and 6 bases for J; bases not matched to a gene: 8. This CDR3 spans 14 amino acids. The germline V gene encodes CDR1 SGHTA and CDR2 FQGNSA. This CDR3 reads CASSFSRGYGEQYF. CDR3 coding DNA: TGTGCCAGCAGCTTTTCGCGGGGGTACGGCGAGCAGTACTTC.

The chain has TRBV27 and TRBJ1-2, with D possibly TRBD1 on 5 matching bases. The CDR3 sequence is 13 residues long. Trimming shortened V by 7 bases and J by 7 bases, and 16 bases separated the two germline ends. The germline V gene encodes CDR1 MNHEY and CDR2 SMNVEV (reference sequence). CDR3 DNA sequence: TGTGCCAGCACCCCAGGAGGGGCGGGTGGCTACACCTTC. Translating it yields CASTPGGAGGYTF.

The chain is built from TRBV7-2 and TRBJ1-3; D gene unclear. CDR3 length: 15 amino acids. Between the trimmed V and J ends, which lost 5 bases and 2 bases, there was a span of 13 bases. CDR1 and CDR2 (germline): SGHTA, FQGNSA. The CDR3 DNA sequence: TGTGCCAGCAGCCCCGGATACGGTGCTGGAAACACCATATATTTT. Amino acid sequence: CASSPGYGAGNTIYF. Full variable domain (missing parts from reference TRBV7-2 and TRBJ1-3): GAGVSQSPSNKVTEKGKDVELRCDPISGHTALYWYRQSLGQGLEFLIYFQGNSAPDKSGLPSDRFSAERTGGSVSTLTIQRTQQEDSAVYLCASSPGYGAGNTIYFGEGSWLTVV.

The rearrangement uses TRBV7-6 and TRBJ2-1, with D possibly being TRBD1 (8 bases). CDR1 and CDR2 from the germline V gene are SGHVS and FNYEAQ. Trimming took off 5 bases at V and 7 bases at J, with 12 bases between the two ends. The CDR3 has 13 amino acids. The CDR3 region is CASSTQGGNEQFF. CDR3 DNA sequence: TGTGCCAGCAGCACACAGGGGGGGAATGAGCAGTTCTTC. The full variable domain, in which reference TRBV7-6 and TRBJ2-1 provide the parts outside the CDR3, is GAGVSQSPRYKVTKRGQDVALRCDPISGHVSLYWYRQALGQGPEFLTYFNYEAQQDKSGLPNDRFSAERPEGSISTLTIQRTEQRDSAMYRCASSTQGGNEQFFGPGTRLTVL.